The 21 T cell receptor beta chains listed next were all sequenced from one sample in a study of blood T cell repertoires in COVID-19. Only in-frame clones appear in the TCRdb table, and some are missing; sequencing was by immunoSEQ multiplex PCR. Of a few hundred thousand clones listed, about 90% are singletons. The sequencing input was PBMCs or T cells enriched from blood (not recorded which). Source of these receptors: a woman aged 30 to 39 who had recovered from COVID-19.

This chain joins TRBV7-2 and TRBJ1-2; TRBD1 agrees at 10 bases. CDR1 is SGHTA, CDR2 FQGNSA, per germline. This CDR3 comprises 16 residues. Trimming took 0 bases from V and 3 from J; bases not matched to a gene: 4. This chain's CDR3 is CASSLAATGGDYGYTF. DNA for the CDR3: TGTGCCAGCAGCTTAGCGGCGACAGGGGGCGACTATGGCTACACCTTC.

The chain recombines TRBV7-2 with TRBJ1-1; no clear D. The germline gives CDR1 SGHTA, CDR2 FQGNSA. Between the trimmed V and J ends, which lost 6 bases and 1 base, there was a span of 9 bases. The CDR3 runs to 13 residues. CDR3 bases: TGTGCCAGCAGGAATCAAGCGAACACTGAAGCTTTCTTT. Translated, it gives CASRNQANTEAFF.

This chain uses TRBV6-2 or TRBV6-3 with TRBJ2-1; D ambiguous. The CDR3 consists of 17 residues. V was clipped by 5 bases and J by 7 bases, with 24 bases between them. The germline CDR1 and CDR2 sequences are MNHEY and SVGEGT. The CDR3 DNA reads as TGTGCCAGCAGTGTCCGGCCCTTTCGCGGAGTCGAAAATGAGCAGTTCTTC. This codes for CASSVRPFRGVENEQFF.

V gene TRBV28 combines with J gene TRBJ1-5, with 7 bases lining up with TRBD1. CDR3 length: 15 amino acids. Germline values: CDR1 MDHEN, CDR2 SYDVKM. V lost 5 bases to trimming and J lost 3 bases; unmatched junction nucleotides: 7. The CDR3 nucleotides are TGTGCCAGCAGTCTAACGGGACAGACCAATCAGCCCCAGCATTTT. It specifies CASSLTGQTNQPQHF. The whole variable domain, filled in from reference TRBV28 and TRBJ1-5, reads DVKVTQSSRYLVKRTGEKVFLECVQDMDHENMFWYRQDPGLGLRLIYFSYDVKMKEKGDIPEGYSVSREKKERFSLILESASTNQTSMYLCASSLTGQTNQPQHFGDGTRLSIL.

The CDR3 sequence is CASSRGYEQYF. CDR3 DNA sequence: TGTGCCAGCAGCCGAGGGTACGAGCAGTACTTC. This chain links TRBV5-6 with TRBJ2-7; weak D call: TRBD2 (5 bases). The CDR3 totals 11 residues. Deletions cut 4 bases from V and 4 bases from J, with 6 bases between. Germline V gives CDR1 SGHDT, CDR2 YYEEEE.

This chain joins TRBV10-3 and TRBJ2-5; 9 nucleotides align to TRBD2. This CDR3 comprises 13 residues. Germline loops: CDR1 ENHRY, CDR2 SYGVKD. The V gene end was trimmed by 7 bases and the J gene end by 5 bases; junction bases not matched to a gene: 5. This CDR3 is CAITAGGRETQYF. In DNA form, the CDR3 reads TGTGCCATCACTGCGGGGGGGCGGGAGACCCAGTACTTC.

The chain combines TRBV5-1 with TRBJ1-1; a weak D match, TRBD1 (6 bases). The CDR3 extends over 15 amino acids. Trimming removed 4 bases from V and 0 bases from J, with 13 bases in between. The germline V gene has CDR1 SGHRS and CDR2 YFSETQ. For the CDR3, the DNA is TGCGCCAGCAGCACAAACAGGGACATGAACACTGAAGCTTTCTTT. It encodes CASSTNRDMNTEAFF.

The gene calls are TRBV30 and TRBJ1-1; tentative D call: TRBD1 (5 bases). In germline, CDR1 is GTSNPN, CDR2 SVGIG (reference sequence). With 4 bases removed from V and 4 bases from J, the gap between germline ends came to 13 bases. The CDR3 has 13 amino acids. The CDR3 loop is CAWKQAVGTEAFF. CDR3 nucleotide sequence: TGTGCCTGGAAACAGGCGGTCGGCACTGAAGCTTTCTTT.

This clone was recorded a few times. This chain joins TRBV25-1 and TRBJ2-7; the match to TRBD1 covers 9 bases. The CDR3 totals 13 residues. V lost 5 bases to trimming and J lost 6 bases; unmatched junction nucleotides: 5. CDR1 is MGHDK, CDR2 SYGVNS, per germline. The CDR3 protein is CASSPGQGGEQYF. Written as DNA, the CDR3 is TGTGCCAGCAGTCCGGGACAGGGTGGCGAGCAGTACTTC.

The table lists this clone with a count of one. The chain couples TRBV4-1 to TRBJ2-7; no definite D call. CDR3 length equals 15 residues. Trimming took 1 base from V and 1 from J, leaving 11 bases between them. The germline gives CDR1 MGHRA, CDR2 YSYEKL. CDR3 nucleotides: TGCGCCAGCAGCCAAGGGTTGGTCGGTTCCTACGAGCAGTACTTC. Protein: CASSQGLVGSYEQYF.

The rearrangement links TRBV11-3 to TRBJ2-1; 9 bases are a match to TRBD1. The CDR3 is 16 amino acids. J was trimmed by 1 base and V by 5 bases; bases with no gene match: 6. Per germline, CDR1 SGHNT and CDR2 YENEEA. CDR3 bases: TGTGCCAGCAGCCATACCGGGACAGGGTCCTACAATGAGCAGTTCTTC. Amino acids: CASSHTGTGSYNEQFF.

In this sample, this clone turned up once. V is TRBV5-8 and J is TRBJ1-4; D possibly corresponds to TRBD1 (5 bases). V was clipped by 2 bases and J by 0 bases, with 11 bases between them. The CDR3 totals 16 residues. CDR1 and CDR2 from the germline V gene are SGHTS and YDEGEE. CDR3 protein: CASSLKDIPTNEKLFF. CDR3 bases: TGTGCCAGCAGCTTAAAGGACATCCCAACTAATGAAAAACTGTTTTTT. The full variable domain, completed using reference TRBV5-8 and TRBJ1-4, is EAGVTQSPTHLIKTRGQQATLRCSPISGHTSVYWYQQALGLGLQFLLWYDEGEERNRGNFPPRFSGRQFPNYSSELNVNALELEDSALYLCASSLKDIPTNEKLFFGSGTQLSVL.

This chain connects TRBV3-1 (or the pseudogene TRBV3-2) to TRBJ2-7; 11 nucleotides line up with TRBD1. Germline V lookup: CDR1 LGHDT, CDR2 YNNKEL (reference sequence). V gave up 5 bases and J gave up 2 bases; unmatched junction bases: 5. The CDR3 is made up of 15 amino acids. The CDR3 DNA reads TGTGCCAGCAGCAAGGACAGGGGGCCCACCTACGAGCAGTACTTC. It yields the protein CASSKDRGPTYEQYF.

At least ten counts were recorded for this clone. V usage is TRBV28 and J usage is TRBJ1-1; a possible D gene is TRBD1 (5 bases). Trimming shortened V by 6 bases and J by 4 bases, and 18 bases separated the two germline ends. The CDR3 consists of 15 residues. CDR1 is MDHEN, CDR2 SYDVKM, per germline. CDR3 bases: TGTGCCAGCAGCTCCGCCGGGGGGGAGAGCACTGAAGCTTTCTTT. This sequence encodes CASSSAGGESTEAFF.

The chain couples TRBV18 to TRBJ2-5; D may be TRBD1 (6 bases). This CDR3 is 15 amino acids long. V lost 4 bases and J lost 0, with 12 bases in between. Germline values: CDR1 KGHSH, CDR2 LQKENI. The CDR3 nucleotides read TGTGCCAGCTCACTTCCAACAGGGTACCAAGAGACCCAGTACTTC. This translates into CASSLPTGYQETQYF.

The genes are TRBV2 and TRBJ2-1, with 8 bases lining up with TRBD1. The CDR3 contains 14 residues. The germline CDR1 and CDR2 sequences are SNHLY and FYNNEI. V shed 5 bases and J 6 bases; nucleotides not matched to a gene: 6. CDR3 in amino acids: CASSQGALSNEQFF. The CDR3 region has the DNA TGTGCCAGCAGTCAGGGGGCGCTGAGCAATGAGCAGTTCTTC.

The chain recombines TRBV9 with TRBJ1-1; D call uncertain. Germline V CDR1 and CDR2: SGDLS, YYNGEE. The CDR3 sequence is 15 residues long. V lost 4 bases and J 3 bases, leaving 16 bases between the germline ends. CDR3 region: CASSPSPRRDTEAFF. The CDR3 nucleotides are TGTGCCAGCAGCCCCTCCCCGAGGCGGGACACTGAAGCTTTCTTT. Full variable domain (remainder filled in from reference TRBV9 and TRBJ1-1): DSGVTQTPKHLITATGQRVTLRCSPRSGDLSVYWYQQSLDQGLQFLIQYYNGEERAKGNILERFSAQQFPDLHSELNLSSLELGDSALYFCASSPSPRRDTEAFFGQGTRLTVV.

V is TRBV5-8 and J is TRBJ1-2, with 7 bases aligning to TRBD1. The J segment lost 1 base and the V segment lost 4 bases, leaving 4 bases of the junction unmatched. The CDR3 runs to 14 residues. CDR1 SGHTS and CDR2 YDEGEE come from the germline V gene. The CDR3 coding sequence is TGTGCCAGCAGCCTGGACAGGAATAACTATGGCTACACCTTC. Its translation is CASSLDRNNYGYTF. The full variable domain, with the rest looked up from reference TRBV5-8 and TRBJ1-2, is EAGVTQSPTHLIKTRGQQATLRCSPISGHTSVYWYQQALGLGLQFLLWYDEGEERNRGNFPPRFSGRQFPNYSSELNVNALELEDSALYLCASSLDRNNYGYTFGSGTRLTVV.

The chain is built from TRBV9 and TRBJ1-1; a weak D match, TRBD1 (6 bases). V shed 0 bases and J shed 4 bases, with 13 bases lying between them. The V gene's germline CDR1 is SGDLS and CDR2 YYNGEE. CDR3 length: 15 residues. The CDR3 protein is CASSVAGGAGTEAFF. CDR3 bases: TGTGCCAGCAGCGTAGCCGGGGGGGCGGGCACTGAAGCTTTCTTT. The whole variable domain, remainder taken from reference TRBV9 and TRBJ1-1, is DSGVTQTPKHLITATGQRVTLRCSPRSGDLSVYWYQQSLDQGLQFLIQYYNGEERAKGNILERFSAQQFPDLHSELNLSSLELGDSALYFCASSVAGGAGTEAFFGQGTRLTVV.

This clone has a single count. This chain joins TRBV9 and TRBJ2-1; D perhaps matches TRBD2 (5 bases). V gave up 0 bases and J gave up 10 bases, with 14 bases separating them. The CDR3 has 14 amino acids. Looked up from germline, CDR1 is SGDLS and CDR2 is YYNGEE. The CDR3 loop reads CASSVVSSREEQFF. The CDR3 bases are TGTGCCAGCAGCGTAGTGTCTAGCCGTGAAGAGCAGTTCTTC.

CDR3: CASSVPTGGRETGELFF. The DNA for the CDR3 is TGTGCCAGCAGCGTACCTACAGGGGGCCGAGAAACCGGGGAGCTGTTTTTT. V gene TRBV9 combines with J gene TRBJ2-2; TRBD1 matches at 9 bases. The CDR3 runs to 17 residues. Trimming at V came to 1 base and at J to 5 bases, leaving 9 bases not matched to a gene. Germline values: CDR1 SGDLS, CDR2 YYNGEE. The full variable domain, its missing parts supplied by reference TRBV9 and TRBJ2-2, is DSGVTQTPKHLITATGQRVTLRCSPRSGDLSVYWYQQSLDQGLQFLIQYYNGEERAKGNILERFSAQQFPDLHSELNLSSLELGDSALYFCASSVPTGGRETGELFFGEGSRLTVL.